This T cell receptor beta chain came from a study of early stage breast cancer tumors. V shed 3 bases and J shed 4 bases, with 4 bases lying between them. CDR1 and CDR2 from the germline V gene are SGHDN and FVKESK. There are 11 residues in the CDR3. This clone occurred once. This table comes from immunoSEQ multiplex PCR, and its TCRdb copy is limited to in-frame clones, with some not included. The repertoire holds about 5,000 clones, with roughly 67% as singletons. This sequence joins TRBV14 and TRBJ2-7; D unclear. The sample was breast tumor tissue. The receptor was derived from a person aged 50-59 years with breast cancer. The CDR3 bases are TGTGCCAGCAGCCATGGGTACGAGCAGTACTTC. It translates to CASSHGYEQYF.